This passage covers 2 T cell receptor beta chains from one sample sequenced in a study of blood T cells in healthy people across ages. Combining a sample-barcoded 5' primer with a J-beta primer mix, a second PCR ran for about 7 to 11 cycles. MiXCR, applied by TCRdb to the 5' RACE reads, yields one record per CDR3 protein. Among 600,000 or so distinct CDR3 sequences listed, less than 35% were seen once. The sample comprised blood. These receptors were taken from a woman older than 75 in good health.

The V gene is TRBV6-5, the J gene TRBJ2-1; 8 bases are a match to TRBD1. V was pared by 6 bases and J by 0 bases, with 7 bases of the junction left unmatched. Germline V gives CDR1 MNHEY, CDR2 SVGAGI. CDR3 length equals 16 residues. CDR3 region: CASRPLGTGSYNEQFF. In nucleotides, the CDR3 is TGTGCCAGCAGGCCGCTCGGGACAGGCTCCTACAATGAGCAGTTCTTC.

At least ten counts were recorded for this clonotype. A much more abundant neighbour one base away suggests this may be a read error. The CDR3 region is CRATRQGREQFF. Written as DNA, the CDR3 is TGCAGGGCTACCCGTCAGGGAAGGGAGCAGTTCTTC. The chain uses TRBV20-1 and TRBJ2-1, with a possible D match to TRBD1 (5 bases). This CDR3 spans 12 amino acids. Germline V gene sequence: CDR1 DFQATT, CDR2 SNEGSKA (reference sequence).